This TCR beta chain derives from a study of patients and donors after allogeneic stem cell transplantation (dated by TCRdb to about 2020). Libraries were constructed by RT-PCR. Sequencer: NextSeq 550. The public reads were reanalyzed by TCRdb: fastp trimming at Q25, MiXCR alignment, in-frame beta chains only. Rows are unified per CDR3 protein, each entry keeping the most common DNA and genes. Present in this sample are about 960,000 distinct CDR3 sequences, roughly 18% of which were seen just once. The ten largest clones represent around 6% of the sample. This clonotype has a handful of counts. It has no known antigen specificity. Within one base of it there is no much larger clone, and no base qualities were kept. V ends up 4 bases short and J 4 bases short, with an unmatched junction base count of 16. The CDR3, cysteine through phenylalanine, is 17 amino acids long. Just CDR3 DNA is preserved here, 51 bases in frame from base 1. The germline V gene (reference sequence) supplies CDR1 MNHEY and CDR2 SMNVEV.

The sequencing input was blood, either unsorted or a sorted T cell fraction (not recorded which). This clonotype originated in a human donor who was either an allogeneic HSCT recipient or a stem cell or donor lymphocyte infusion donor (not recorded which). It is not recorded whose cells these are; they may come from a transplant donor. In this chain, TRBV27 is recombined with TRBJ2-7, with 7 bases in between that match TRBD1. The nucleotides read TGTGCCAGCAGTTCATGGGGAAGAGGCAGGGGGTGGTACGAGCAGTACTTC. It specifies CASSSWGRGRGWYEQYF.